This TCR beta chain stems from a study of early T cells in non-severe SARS-CoV-2 infection. The wider study: Bulk RNA isolated from unsorted whole blood underwent sequencing; chains were not paired.

The CDR3 consists of 14 residues. The trim removed 5 bases at V and 5 bases at J, leaving 9 bases unmatched. Germline V gene sequence: CDR1 SQVTM, CDR2 ANQGSEA. This clonotype was detected many times. cDNA molecules, individually, were tagged with unique molecular identifiers. Via MiXCR, TCRdb re-called the 5' RACE reads, giving one row per CDR3 protein. This repertoire shows tens of thousands of distinct CDR3 sequences, about 7% found once; its top ten account for more than 3.5%. The chain links TRBV29-1 to TRBJ2-7, with TRBD1 matching 10 bases. This clonotype originated in an adult who was a healthcare worker with PCR-confirmed SARS-CoV-2 infection or an uninfected control (not recorded which). Sequenced material: whole blood. The CDR3, as DNA: TGCAGCGTTAAGGGACAGGGGAAAGTCCACGAGCAGTACTTC. It translates to CSVKGQGKVHEQYF.